This T cell receptor beta chain came from a study of T-cell memory formation after mild COVID-19 (dated by TCRdb to 2020 to 2023). A note on the overall study: TCR sequence clusters from the two donors were largely donor specific. Two young, previously healthy adult volunteers made up the cohort, one male and one female. T-cell clones expanding and contracting after mild COVID-19 in a couple of donors were tracked by longitudinal TCRalpha and TCRbeta repertoire sequencing. General study outcomes and caveats: Contracting CD4+ clones turned up mainly in the CM and EM memory subsets, whereas EMRA was where CD8+ clones were enriched. Only a couple of mild cases were covered by the study, and larger cohorts that include severe cases with pre-infection samples were considered necessary. From day 15 to 85, contracting clones showed balanced CD4/CD8 phenotypes, whereas a second wave of clones that expanded from day 15 to 37 leaned towards CD4+. Some responding clones were found in pre-infection memory, which suggests that pre-existing cross-reactive memory T cells took part in the SARS-CoV-2 response. SARS-CoV-2 specificity was not confirmed for the second-wave clones peaking on day 37.

In the germline V gene, CDR1 corresponds to LGHNA and CDR2 to YNFKEQ. Between the V and J ends, shortened by 0 bases and 8 bases respectively, the junction contains 2 bases. Reading from cysteine to phenylalanine, the CDR3 counts 11 amino acids. Only CDR3 DNA remains: 33 bases, in frame from the first base. The instrument given in TCRdb is Illumina NovaSeq 6000. Using 5'RACE with constant-segment primers, TCRalpha and TCRbeta cDNA libraries were constructed, with sample barcodes and unique molecular identifiers added in the process. Trizol reagent was used to extract RNA from every sample. Amplification of the libraries took two PCR steps, and the second step added a second sample barcode plus Illumina TruSeq adapters. The libraries were sequenced on an Illumina NovaSeq using 2 x 150 bp paired-end reads. The published analysis was carried out like this. Demultiplexing of reads and collapsing into UMI-guided consensus sequences were performed with migec v1.2.7. Using mixcr v2.1.11, the UMI consensuses were aligned to TRA and TRB V and J templates and assembled into clonotypes. Expanded or contracted clonotypes were those called significant by both edgeR and NoisET, with noise models trained on biological replicates. For edgeR calls, a false discovery rate-adjusted p below 0.01 and a log2 fold-change threshold of 1 were applied. As an exploratory analysis of dynamics, PCA with hierarchical clustering was applied to max-normalized trajectories of the 1000 most abundant clonotypes. Separately sequenced CD4+ and CD8+ repertoires were used to assign the CD4 or CD8 phenotype of responding clones. The public sequencing data were trimmed at Q25 with fastp and processed into clonotypes with MiXCR by TCRdb, which kept only in-frame beta chains. Entries that share a CDR3 protein sequence are merged under the most common genes and DNA. The V and J calls reflect TCRdb's pipeline rather than the authors' work. The sample data list 450,000 or so distinct CDR3 sequences, and approximately 23% of these were observed just once. The ten largest clonotypes hold about an eighth of the sample.

Ficoll-Paque density gradient centrifugation was the method used to isolate PBMCs. Turning to this clonotype: It lacks a known antigen. Base qualities are not recorded, but no much larger clone differs from it by a single base.

The sequence was obtained from an adult woman who had mild COVID-19 (a few samples of this study predate the infection). The sample titles of this study are shuffled in the database, so cell type and time point are left out; the donor was told from shared clones. Source material: PBMCs or a T cell subset sorted from them (not recorded which). The V and J segments used are TRBV4-2 and TRBJ2-1; the D gene remains uncertain. The bases read TGTGCCAGCAGCCAAGAAGATGAGCAGTTCTTC. Translated, this gives CASSQEDEQFF.